These 31 T cell receptor beta chains share one sample of origin, sequenced in a study of blood T cell repertoires in COVID-19. Method: immunoSEQ multiplex PCR; TCRdb's copy keeps in-frame clones and lacks some. There are around 170,000 clones in the sample; around 89% occur only once, and under 30% lies in the top ten. Material: peripheral blood. The receptors were sampled from a man aged 55 to 69 with acute or convalescent COVID-19.

The V gene is TRBV19, the J gene TRBJ1-2; 7 positions match TRBD1. The ends lost 5 bases at V and 1 base at J; junction bases unmatched: 13. The CDR3 has 17 residues. From germline, CDR1 is LNHDA and CDR2 SQIVND (reference sequence). DNA for the CDR3: TGTGCCAGTAGTTCGTCGAGACAGGGTAGCGGTAACTATGGCTACACCTTC. Its translation is CASSSSRQGSGNYGYTF.

This chain uses TRBV9 with TRBJ2-7; 7 nucleotides line up with TRBD1. Germline V CDR1 and CDR2: SGDLS, YYNGEE. This CDR3 is 16 amino acids long. V gave up 0 bases and J gave up 0 bases; unmatched junction bases: 6. The CDR3 nucleotides are TGTGCCAGCAGCGTAGGGACAGGAGTGGTCTCCTACGAGCAGTACTTC. As protein: CASSVGTGVVSYEQYF. The full variable domain, in which reference TRBV9 and TRBJ2-7 provide the parts outside the CDR3, is DSGVTQTPKHLITATGQRVTLRCSPRSGDLSVYWYQQSLDQGLQFLIQYYNGEERAKGNILERFSAQQFPDLHSELNLSSLELGDSALYFCASSVGTGVVSYEQYFGPGTRLTVT.

The gene calls are TRBV30 and TRBJ1-4, with a possible D match to TRBD1 (6 bases). CDR1 is GTSNPN and CDR2 is SVGIG in the germline V gene (reference sequence). The length of the CDR3 is 15 residues. Trimming took off 4 bases at V and 3 bases at J, with 15 bases between the two ends. CDR3 in amino acids: CAWTPPDSPNEKLFF. The DNA for the CDR3 is TGTGCCTGGACCCCCCCGGACAGCCCTAATGAAAAACTGTTTTTT.

This clone appeared a single time. The chain links TRBV11-3 to TRBJ2-1, with 10 bases identical to TRBD2. CDR1 and CDR2 (germline): SGHNT, YENEEA. V lost 3 bases and J lost 4; bases outside the gene matches: 3. The CDR3 spans 15 residues. As DNA, the CDR3 is TGTGCCAGCAGCTTGCGGACTAGCGGATACAATGAGCAGTTCTTC. It yields the protein CASSLRTSGYNEQFF.

The chain uses TRBV11-3 and TRBJ2-7, with D possibly being TRBD1 (6 bases). Germline CDR1 and CDR2: SGHNT and YENEEA. This CDR3 spans 16 amino acids. Trimming took 0 bases from V and 2 from J, leaving 14 bases between them. The CDR3 protein is CASSLEGTGTTYEQYF. CDR3 bases: TGTGCCAGCAGCTTAGAGGGAACAGGGACCACCTACGAGCAGTACTTC. Using reference TRBV11-3 and TRBJ2-7 for the parts outside the CDR3, the full variable domain is EAGVVQSPRYKIIEKKQPVAFWCNPISGHNTLYWYLQNLGQGPELLIRYENEEAVDDSQLPKDRFSAERLKGVDSTLKIQPAELGDSAVYLCASSLEGTGTTYEQYFGPGTRLTVT.

This rearrangement joins TRBV10-3 to TRBJ1-6, with a possible D match to TRBD1 (5 bases). V was cut by 0 bases and J by 8 bases, with 11 bases left in between. Per germline, CDR1 ENHRY and CDR2 SYGVKD. This CDR3 is 15 amino acids long. CDR3 residues: CAISESGGLYSPLHF. DNA of the CDR3: TGTGCCATCAGTGAGTCGGGGGGATTATATTCACCCCTCCACTTT.

In DNA, the CDR3 is TGTGCCATCAGTGAGTGGGGGACTGCCTCGGAGACCCAGTACTTC. Translated: CAISEWGTASETQYF. The chain links TRBV10-3 to TRBJ2-5, with D perhaps TRBD2 (6 bases). This CDR3 region has 15 residues. Germline lookup yields CDR1 ENHRY and CDR2 SYGVKD. Trimming pared 1 base from V and 5 bases from J, leaving 14 bases between.

This rearrangement joins TRBV5-1 to TRBJ1-4; the D gene is possibly TRBD1 (5 bases). V lost 1 base, J lost 5 bases, and 9 bases lay in between. This CDR3 comprises 14 residues. The germline gives CDR1 SGHRS, CDR2 YFSETQ. Written as DNA, the CDR3 is TGCGCCAGCAGCTTGTTAAGGGGAAATGAAAAACTGTTTTTT. This codes for CASSLLRGNEKLFF.

The chain links TRBV6-1 to TRBJ2-2; TRBD1 matches 7 bases. J lost 5 bases, V lost 6 bases, and 12 bases had no gene match. In germline, CDR1 is MNHNS, CDR2 SASEGT. The CDR3 is 16 amino acids. The CDR3 spells CASSETTGFQTGELFF. The CDR3 DNA reads TGTGCCAGCAGCGAAACGACAGGGTTTCAGACCGGGGAGCTGTTTTTT.

A few counts support this clone. The chain carries TRBV11-2 and TRBJ1-2, with 11 bases identical to TRBD1. The V gene end was trimmed by 3 bases and the J gene end by 2 bases; junction bases not matched to a gene: 11. CDR1 and CDR2 (germline): SGHAT, FQNNGV. The CDR3 is 18 residues long. The CDR3 DNA reads TGTGCCAGCAGCTTCGGGGACAGGGGGTCCCTACTAAACTATGGCTACACCTTC. It codes for CASSFGDRGSLLNYGYTF.

This chain uses TRBV7-2 with TRBJ1-2, with D unresolved. Germline assignment: CDR1 SGHTA and CDR2 FQGNSA. V lost 3 bases and J lost 4, with 9 bases in between. The CDR3 length is 13 residues. The CDR3: CASSFTASYGYTF. The CDR3 region has the DNA TGTGCCAGCAGCTTTACAGCTTCCTATGGCTACACCTTC.

The rearrangement uses TRBV4-1 and TRBJ1-1; unclear D gene. Between the trimmed V and J ends, which lost 4 bases and 1 base, there was a span of 10 bases. CDR3 length: 14 amino acids. CDR1 and CDR2 from the germline V gene are MGHRA and YSYEKL. CDR3: CASSPASGNTEAFF. The CDR3 DNA reads TGCGCCAGCAGCCCGGCTAGCGGGAACACTGAAGCTTTCTTT.

The genes are TRBV4-1 and TRBJ1-3; D unresolved. This CDR3 has 16 residues. Germline values: CDR1 MGHRA, CDR2 YSYEKL. Trimming shortened V by 0 bases and J by 7 bases, and 16 bases separated the two germline ends. CDR3 amino acids: CASSQDAVTPLNTIYF. The CDR3, as DNA: TGCGCCAGCAGCCAAGATGCAGTGACACCCTTGAACACCATATATTTT.

V gene TRBV5-1 combines with J gene TRBJ2-1; 10 bases fit TRBD2. Unmatched junction bases numbered 4, after V lost 0 bases and J lost 7 bases. The CDR3 is 15 residues long. Germline lookup yields CDR1 SGHRS and CDR2 YFSETQ. The CDR3 loop reads CASSLAGTSVNEQFF. Here the CDR3 DNA reads TGCGCCAGCAGCTTGGCCGGGACTAGCGTTAATGAGCAGTTCTTC.

The rearrangement links TRBV6-5 to TRBJ1-5; 9 positions match TRBD1. The CDR3 contains 15 residues. The V gene's germline CDR1 is MNHEY and CDR2 SVGAGI. J gave up 4 bases and V 7 bases, and 8 bases lay outside the gene matches. The chain's CDR3 is CASTDRQGGNQPQHF. The CDR3 DNA sequence: TGTGCCAGCACCGATCGACAGGGGGGAAATCAGCCCCAGCATTTT.

This clone showed up just once. V is TRBV11-3 and J is TRBJ2-7, with D tentatively TRBD1 (6 bases). The CDR3 loop spans 18 amino acids. The germline V gene has CDR1 SGHNT and CDR2 YENEEA. V was pared by 4 bases and J by 1 base, with 23 bases between. The CDR3 is CASSSPPGQGSLSYEQYF. As DNA, the CDR3 is TGTGCCAGCAGCTCCCCCCCGGGACAAGGGTCCCTATCCTACGAGCAGTACTTC.

This chain joins TRBV7-9 and TRBJ1-5, with TRBD1 matching 7 bases. The germline gives CDR1 SEHNR, CDR2 FQNEAQ (reference sequence). V lost 1 base, J lost 5 bases, and 2 bases stayed unmatched. The CDR3 extends over 14 amino acids. The CDR3 DNA is TGTGCCAGCAGCTTAGAAGGGGGCTATCAGCCCCAGCATTTT. It translates to CASSLEGGYQPQHF.

This chain links TRBV19 with TRBJ1-5; TRBD1 aligns across 8 bases. There are 14 residues in the CDR3. From germline, CDR1 is LNHDA and CDR2 SQIVND (reference sequence). With V trimmed by 8 bases and J by 5 bases, 8 bases remained unmatched. The CDR3 loop is CASHRRDRYQPQHF. CDR3 DNA: TGTGCCAGTCACAGACGGGACAGGTATCAGCCCCAGCATTTT.

Only one count was recorded for this clone. CDR3: CASGLKYEQYF. As DNA, the CDR3 is TGTGCCAGCGGCCTCAAGTACGAGCAGTACTTC. V gene TRBV12-3 or TRBV12-4 combines with J gene TRBJ2-7; D unclear. There are 11 residues in the CDR3. V was pared by 8 bases and J by 4 bases, with 9 bases between.

The rearrangement uses TRBV2 and TRBJ1-5, with a tentative D call TRBD1 (6 bases). Trimming removed 6 bases from V and 1 base from J, with 13 bases in between. The CDR3 is 15 amino acids. Germline V lookup: CDR1 SNHLY, CDR2 FYNNEI. CDR3 sequence reads: CASRAGQTSNQPQHF. The CDR3 DNA reads TGTGCCAGCAGGGCCGGACAGACAAGCAATCAGCCCCAGCATTTT.

V and J are TRBV12-3 or TRBV12-4 and TRBJ1-4, with no clear D. The CDR3 loop spans 13 amino acids. Trimming took off 6 bases at V and 0 bases at J, with 5 bases between the two ends. The CDR3 coding sequence is TGTGCCAGCAGACAGTCAACTAATGAAAAACTGTTTTTT. This gives the protein CASRQSTNEKLFF.

The chain recombines TRBV5-1 with TRBJ2-5, with a weak D call TRBD1 (6 bases). V dropped 0 bases and J dropped 5 bases, with 11 bases sitting between them. The germline V gene has CDR1 SGHRS and CDR2 YFSETQ. This CDR3 is built from 14 residues. The CDR3 DNA follows: TGCGCCAGCAGCTTGGTGGCAGGGGACGAGACCCAGTACTTC. Translating it yields CASSLVAGDETQYF.

Regarding this clone: The sample holds other DNA sequences that translate to the same CDR3. The chain uses TRBV24-1 and TRBJ1-1, with TRBD1 matching 7 bases. The CDR3 totals 16 residues. The germline V gene encodes CDR1 KGHDR and CDR2 SFDVKD. Trimming cost V 2 bases and J 0 bases; bases outside gene matches: 5. CDR3 loop: CATSDSSDRLNTEAFF. In DNA, the CDR3 is TGTGCCACCAGTGATTCCTCGGACAGGTTGAACACTGAAGCTTTCTTT.

The chain combines TRBV11-2 with TRBJ1-4; D uncertain. This CDR3 region has 13 residues. The V gene lost 6 bases and the J gene lost 0 bases, with 5 bases spanning the gap. The germline V gene encodes CDR1 SGHAT and CDR2 FQNNGV. CDR3 nucleotides: TGTGCCAGCAGTCCTCCAACTAATGAAAAACTGTTTTTT. Its translation is CASSPPTNEKLFF.

The V and J genes are TRBV2 and TRBJ2-5; perhaps TRBD1 as D (5 bases). This CDR3 region has 13 residues. V lost 4 bases to trimming and J lost 5 bases, with 11 bases between them. Looked up from germline, CDR1 is SNHLY and CDR2 is FYNNEI. CDR3 in DNA: TGTGCCAGCAGTGTACTCCCAGGGGAGACCCAGTACTTC. Residues: CASSVLPGETQYF.

The rearrangement joins TRBV9 to TRBJ1-2; 11 bases are shared with TRBD1. Losses at the gene ends were 3 bases for V and 7 bases for J; bases not matched to a gene: 5. This CDR3 comprises 14 residues. Germline loops: CDR1 SGDLS, CDR2 YYNGEE. CDR3 in amino acids: CASSAFGTGGGYTF. The CDR3 bases are TGTGCCAGCAGCGCTTTCGGGACAGGGGGTGGCTACACCTTC.

This chain uses TRBV9 with TRBJ2-1; TRBD2 matches at 8 bases. Germline V lookup: CDR1 SGDLS, CDR2 YYNGEE. V trimming: 1 base; J trimming: 0 bases; junction bases outside the gene matches: 3. The CDR3 runs 16 residues. CDR3 nucleotide sequence: TGTGCCAGCAGCGTATCAGCGGGGGCCTCCTACAATGAGCAGTTCTTC. The encoded protein is CASSVSAGASYNEQFF.

The chain recombines TRBV2 with TRBJ2-1; D remains unclear. V was clipped by 4 bases and J by 6 bases, with 10 bases between them. Germline values: CDR1 SNHLY, CDR2 FYNNEI. The length of the CDR3 is 13 residues. In DNA, the CDR3 is TGTGCCAGCAGTGCTGGGCCACCCAATGAGCAGTTCTTC. Amino acids: CASSAGPPNEQFF.

DNA for the CDR3: TGTGCCAGTGCAATACAGGGGGCCGGGGGCTACACCTTC. Its protein product is CASAIQGAGGYTF. The chain recombines TRBV19 with TRBJ1-2, with 9 nucleotides matching TRBD1. Germline V gene data show CDR1 as LNHDA and CDR2 as SQIVND (reference sequence). V was pared by 8 bases and J by 8 bases, with 9 bases of the junction left unmatched. This CDR3 is built from 13 residues.

V usage is TRBV6-1 and J usage is TRBJ2-7; no firm D call. This CDR3 is built from 13 residues. V lost 2 bases, J lost 6 bases, and 11 bases lay in between. Germline-derived CDR1 and CDR2 are MNHNS and SASEGT. CDR3 DNA sequence: TGTGCCAGCAGTGAACAGCGTAGAAGCGAGCAGTACGTC. This translates into CASSEQRRSEQYV.

The V and J genes are TRBV10-2 and TRBJ2-4; TRBD2 might be the D (6 bases). CDR3 size: 17 residues. With 3 bases removed from V and 0 bases from J, the gap between germline ends came to 15 bases. The germline gives CDR1 WSHSY, CDR2 SAAADI. In DNA, the CDR3 is TGCGCCAGCAGTGACCCCACTGGCGGGGTAGCCAAAAACATTCAGTACTTC. This encodes CASSDPTGGVAKNIQYF.